A single sample gave rise to the 10 T cell receptor beta chains below, sequenced in a study of control samples from healthy donors and cancer patients. Method: immunoSEQ multiplex PCR; TCRdb's copy keeps in-frame clones and lacks some. Altogether 70,000 to 85,000 clones are present, 65% to 90% being singletons, with the ten largest covering around a tenth. The sequenced sample consisted of PBMCs. These receptors all come from a man aged 60 to 75 with head and neck cancer.

V gene TRBV11-2 combines with J gene TRBJ2-7; a weak D match, TRBD2 (6 bases). This CDR3 is built from 15 residues. Trimming cost V 5 bases and J 7 bases, with 21 bases left between them. CDR1 and CDR2 (germline): SGHAT, FQNNGV. The CDR3 DNA sequence: TGTGCCAGCAGCCCCCCCGCTAGCGCGGCTTATGAGCAGTACTTC. Its translation: CASSPPASAAYEQYF.

Only one count was recorded for this clone. The V call is TRBV12-3 or TRBV12-4, the J call TRBJ2-4; D is undetermined. The CDR3 length is 12 residues. The ends were cut back, 1 base at V and 10 bases at J, with 8 bases in the middle. This CDR3 reads CASSLESLIQYF. In DNA, the CDR3 is TGTGCCAGCAGTTTAGAGAGCCTGATTCAGTACTTC.

The chain employs TRBV19 and TRBJ2-3; 12 bases map to TRBD2. Germline CDR1 LNHDA, CDR2 SQIVND (reference sequence). The V and J ends lost 5 bases and 5 bases, in that order; junction bases with no gene match: 5. The CDR3 loop spans 15 amino acids. CDR3 nucleotide sequence: TGTGCCAGTAGTTCGGCGGGACTAGCGGGAGATACGCAGTATTTT. Translation: CASSSAGLAGDTQYF. The full variable domain, rest sourced from reference TRBV19 and TRBJ2-3, is DGGITQSPKYLFRKEGQNVTLSCEQNLNHDAMYWYRQDPGQGLRLIYYSQIVNDFQKGDIAEGYSVSREKKESFPLTVTSAQKNPTAFYLCASSSAGLAGDTQYFGPGTRLTVL.

This chain uses TRBV7-6 with TRBJ2-5; TRBD2 aligns across 12 bases. Losses at the gene ends were 0 bases for V and 5 bases for J; bases not matched to a gene: 22. This CDR3 spans 22 amino acids. Germline V gives CDR1 SGHVS, CDR2 FNYEAQ. In DNA, the CDR3 is TGTGCCAGCAGCTTAGCCCCGGTTGTATTGACTAGCGGGAGTAGGGCGGTGGAGACCCAGTACTTC. It specifies CASSLAPVVLTSGSRAVETQYF.

This chain links TRBV19 with TRBJ2-2; 10 nucleotides agree with TRBD1. The CDR3 contains 14 residues. The V and J ends lost 10 bases and 6 bases, in that order; junction bases with no gene match: 8. The germline V gene encodes CDR1 LNHDA and CDR2 SQIVND (reference sequence). The DNA of the CDR3 is TGTGCCATACGGGACAGGGGACTCTCCGGGGAGCTGTTTTTT. This encodes CAIRDRGLSGELFF. The variable domain in full, with the rest retrieved from reference TRBV19 and TRBJ2-2, is DGGITQSPKYLFRKEGQNVTLSCEQNLNHDAMYWYRQDPGQGLRLIYYSQIVNDFQKGDIAEGYSVSREKKESFPLTVTSAQKNPTAFYLCAIRDRGLSGELFFGEGSRLTVL.

V and J are TRBV18 and TRBJ2-7, with D tentatively TRBD1 (5 bases). Germline V gene sequence: CDR1 KGHSH, CDR2 LQKENI. The ends were cut back, 2 bases at V and 2 bases at J, with 7 bases in the middle. The CDR3 has 13 amino acids. The CDR3 DNA reads TGTGCCAGCTCACCAACAGGAACCTACGAGCAGTACTTC. As protein: CASSPTGTYEQYF. Complete variable domain (other parts from reference TRBV18 and TRBJ2-7): NAGVMQNPRHLVRRRGQEARLRCSPMKGHSHVYWYRQLPEEGLKFMVYLQKENIIDESGMPKERFSAEFPKEGPSILRIQQVVRGDSAAYFCASSPTGTYEQYFGPGTRLTVT.

The chain joins TRBV3-1 (or the pseudogene TRBV3-2) to TRBJ1-2; 7 positions agree with TRBD1. This CDR3 region has 15 residues. V lost 1 base and J lost 1; bases outside the gene matches: 3. In germline, CDR1 is LGHDT, CDR2 YNNKEL (reference sequence). The CDR3 nucleotides read TGTGCCAGCAGCCAAGGGACAGGCGTTAACTATGGCTACACCTTC. Protein sequence: CASSQGTGVNYGYTF.

A note on this clone: This same CDR3 is encoded by further DNA sequences in the sample. This chain connects TRBV18 to TRBJ2-7; no definite D call. This CDR3 is built from 13 residues. V lost 3 bases and J 3 bases, leaving 9 bases between the germline ends. CDR1 is KGHSH, CDR2 LQKENI, per germline. The CDR3 DNA follows: TGTGCCAGCTCACCGGACCTAGGCTACGAGCAGTACTTC. Its translation is CASSPDLGYEQYF.

The chain uses TRBV30 and TRBJ1-2; D remains ambiguous. V was trimmed by 2 bases and J by 8 bases, leaving 12 bases between them. There are 12 residues in the CDR3. Germline loops: CDR1 GTSNPN, CDR2 SVGIG (reference sequence). CDR3 sequence: CAWSPGSVGYTF. The DNA of the CDR3 is TGTGCCTGGAGTCCAGGAAGCGTGGGCTACACCTTC.

Ten or more counts support this clone. The chain has TRBV29-1 and TRBJ2-1; TRBD2 matches 13 bases. The germline V gene has CDR1 SQVTM and CDR2 ANQGSEA. V gave up 7 bases and J gave up 0 bases; unmatched junction bases: 15. CDR3 size: 19 residues. In DNA form, the CDR3 reads TGCAGCGCTAGAGCCCCGGGACTAGCGGGAAGGCCCTCCTACAATGAGCAGTTCTTC. Its translation is CSARAPGLAGRPSYNEQFF.